The rows below give T cell receptor beta chains drawn from one sample of a study of blood T cell repertoires in COVID-19. This table comes from immunoSEQ multiplex PCR, and its TCRdb copy is limited to in-frame clones, with some not included. The table shows just over 150,000 clones, with around 89% occurring only once. Sequenced: peripheral blood. These receptors all stem from a woman aged 40 to 55 with acute or convalescent COVID-19. Each CDR3 is given with its conserved first and last residue. The D gene is left open where the match is weak. Only part of the rows carry a size: once, few, many, or a class if the clone is expanded.

J,D,V,size,DNA,CDR3
TRBJ2-7,-,TRBV19,-,TGTGCCACCACGGACAGTACAGCCTACGAGCAGTACTTC,CATTDSTAYEQYF
TRBJ2-1,TRBD2,TRBV9,-,TGTGCCAGCAGCGTAGAGGTAGCGGGGAATGAGCAGTTCTTC,CASSVEVAGNEQFF
TRBJ2-3,-,TRBV27,-,TGTGCCAGCAGTTTATCGTCAGGATACACAGATACGCAGTATTTT,CASSLSSGYTDTQYF
TRBJ2-7,TRBD2,TRBV3-1/TRBV3-2,-,TGTGCCAGCAGCCAGACTAGCGGGGGGCCTAGGAGCTCCTACGAGCAGTACTTC,CASSQTSGGPRSSYEQYF
TRBJ1-1,TRBD1,TRBV24-1,once,TGTGCCACCGAAACAGGGGCCGCGCGGGGAGGCACTGAAGCTTTCTTT,CATETGAARGGTEAFF
TRBJ2-1,-,TRBV5-4,-,TGTGCCAGCAGACTAGCAAAGAATGAGCAGTTCTTC,CASRLAKNEQFF
TRBJ2-3,TRBD1,TRBV4-2,-,TGTGCCAGCAGCCGCCCGGGACAGGGGGCAGATACGCAGTATTTT,CASSRPGQGADTQYF
TRBJ2-2,-,TRBV5-6,few,TGTGCCAGCAGCTTGGATTACCAGACCGGGGAGCTGTTTTTT,CASSLDYQTGELFF
TRBJ2-7,-,TRBV6-5,-,TGTGCCAGCACCGCCGCGCTTAGCTACGAGCAGTACTTC,CASTAALSYEQYF
TRBJ2-7,-,TRBV6-1,-,TGTGCCAGCAGTGACGGCGGGGCCTCCTACGAGCAGTACTTC,CASSDGGASYEQYF
TRBJ2-2,TRBD2,TRBV5-1,-,TGCGCCAGCAGTTACGGGGTAGCGGGAGGGCCTCTTGCCGGGGAGCTGTTTTTT,CASSYGVAGGPLAGELFF
TRBJ1-6,-,TRBV6-1,-,TGTGCCAGCAGTGACAGGGATAATTCACCCCTCCACTTT,CASSDRDNSPLHF
TRBJ1-6,-,TRBV7-2,-,TGTGCCAGCAGCCCGATCAGGGGTGGGAATTCACCCCTCCACTTT,CASSPIRGGNSPLHF
TRBJ2-3,-,TRBV2,-,TGTGCCAGCAGTGAAGGCACGGGTCGCACAGATACGCAGTATTTT,CASSEGTGRTDTQYF
TRBJ2-7,TRBD1,TRBV15,-,TGTGCCACCAGCAGGGACAGGGGCTACGAGCAGTACTTC,CATSRDRGYEQYF